A selection of T cell receptor beta chains follows, all from one sample in a study of blood T cell repertoires in COVID-19. Here immunoSEQ multiplex PCR was the method, and the copy in TCRdb shows in-frame clones only, minus some. The table includes some 56,000 clones, about 87% detected once. Sequencing was performed on peripheral blood. These receptors all come from a woman aged 55-75 years with COVID-19, enrolled during active disease. Each CDR3 is given with its conserved first and last residue. A D gene is named only where the DNA matches it firmly. Expanded clones get a size class; other rows say once, few or many, or leave the size out.

.,TRBV19,TRBD1,TRBJ1-5,TGTGCCAGTAGCGGACAGGGGTTCAAGGTCCAGCATTTT,CASSGQGFKVQHF
few,TRBV28,TRBD1,TRBJ1-5,TGTGCCAGCAGTTTACCCACCGGGACAGGGGGGCGGCAGCCCCAGCATTTT,CASSLPTGTGGRQPQHF
.,TRBV7-8,TRBD2,TRBJ2-3,TGTGCCAGCAGCCAGGGACTAGCGGGAGTTGGGACAGATACGCAGTATTTT,CASSQGLAGVGTDTQYF
.,TRBV11-2,TRBD2,TRBJ2-7,TGTGCCAGCAGCTTAGTGGGGGGGATTGGGCAGTACTTC,CASSLVGGIGQYF
.,TRBV7-9,TRBD1,TRBJ1-1,TGTGCCAGCAGCTTAGTACAGGGGTCGATGGCTTTCTTT,CASSLVQGSMAFF
.,TRBV19,.,TRBJ2-7,TGTGCCAGTAGTACGAGACAAGCCTACGAGCAGTACTTC,CASSTRQAYEQYF
.,TRBV6-5,TRBD2,TRBJ2-3,TGTGCCAGCAGTTCCCTAGCGGCCAGCACAGATACGCAGTATTTT,CASSSLAASTDTQYF
few,TRBV11-3,.,TRBJ2-1,TGTGCCAGCAGCTTAAAGGAGTTTGAGCAGTTCTTC,CASSLKEFEQFF
.,TRBV24-1,TRBD2,TRBJ2-1,TGTGCCACGTCAGCGGGACTTACACTCAATGAGCAGTTCTTC,CATSAGLTLNEQFF
.,TRBV4-1,TRBD2,TRBJ2-1,TGCGCCAGCAGCCAATCCTTAAGCGGGAGTCGGGCCAATGAGCAGTTCTTC,CASSQSLSGSRANEQFF
.,TRBV19,TRBD2,TRBJ2-2,TGTGCCAGTCGGGGGGTCGGGAAAACCGGGGAGCTGTTTTTT,CASRGVGKTGELFF
.,TRBV28,TRBD1,TRBJ1-1,TGTGCCAGCAGAATGAGACAGGGGGCGTCCAGTGAAGCTTTCTTT,CASRMRQGASSEAFF
.,TRBV4-1,TRBD1,TRBJ1-1,TGCGCCAGCAGCCAAACACAGGGGGCCGAGACTGAAGCTTTCTTT,CASSQTQGAETEAFF
once,TRBV11-2,.,TRBJ2-7,TGTGCCAGCAGCCGAGGGACTTACTACGAGCAGTACTTC,CASSRGTYYEQYF
.,TRBV2,.,TRBJ1-3,TGTGCCAGCATCGAGTCATACGGGAGCTCTGGAAACACCATATATTTT,CASIESYGSSGNTIYF
.,TRBV19,.,TRBJ2-1,TGTGCCAGTAGTATAAAGTCAGGGGAAAACAATGAGCAGTTCTTC,CASSIKSGENNEQFF
few,TRBV5-1,.,TRBJ1-2,TGCGCCAGCAGCCCCTCAGCGGGAGCGAATGGCTACACCTTC,CASSPSAGANGYTF
.,TRBV28,TRBD2,TRBJ2-7,TGTGCCAGCAGTTTAACTAGCGGGAGCTCCAACGAGCAGTACTTC,CASSLTSGSSNEQYF
.,TRBV5-7,.,TRBJ2-7,TGTGCCAGCAGCTTGTTGGCAGGCGCGCCCCGCGAGCAGTACTTC,CASSLLAGAPREQYF
.,TRBV19,TRBD1,TRBJ1-2,TGTGCCAGTAGCGACAGGGGTTTTAATGGCTACACCTTC,CASSDRGFNGYTF
.,TRBV5-1,.,TRBJ1-6,TGCGCCAGCAGCGCCCTAGGACAATATAATTCACCCCTCCACTTT,CASSALGQYNSPLHF
few,TRBV19,TRBD2,TRBJ2-1,TGTGCCAGTACTGTTCTTGCGGGAGGGGACAATGAGCAGTTCTTC,CASTVLAGGDNEQFF
.,TRBV5-1,.,TRBJ2-7,TGCGCCAGCAGCTTGGAAGCGGTGACCTACGAGCAGTACTTC,CASSLEAVTYEQYF
.,TRBV5-1,TRBD1,TRBJ2-5,TGCGCCAGCAGCTTGGAGGGGGCGGTACACCAAGAGACCCAGTACTTC,CASSLEGAVHQETQYF
.,TRBV11-2,.,TRBJ1-4,TGTGCCAGCAGCTTAGTCGGGGAAAAACTGTTTTTT,CASSLVGEKLFF
.,TRBV28,TRBD1,TRBJ1-2,TGTGCCATCAAGGGACAGATCTATGGCTACACCTTC,CAIKGQIYGYTF
.,TRBV18,TRBD1,TRBJ1-1,TGTGCCAGCTCATCCCTCAATAACAGGGGAACCACTGAAGCTTTCTTT,CASSSLNNRGTTEAFF
.,TRBV7-9,TRBD1,TRBJ1-2,TGTGCCAGCAGCGTACCGGGACAGGGCACCTATGGCTACACCTTC,CASSVPGQGTYGYTF
.,TRBV6-5,.,TRBJ1-1,TGTGCCAGCAGTCCCTGGGGCGCAACGAACACTGAAGCTTTCTTT,CASSPWGATNTEAFF
.,TRBV30,TRBD1,TRBJ1-3,TGTGCCTGGAGTGACTCTCTGACAGGGAAGGCTGGAAACACCATATATTTT,CAWSDSLTGKAGNTIYF
.,TRBV5-1,TRBD1,TRBJ1-6,TGCGCCAGCAGCAAAACCGGACAGGGAAATAATTCACCCCTCCACTTT,CASSKTGQGNNSPLHF
.,TRBV9,.,TRBJ1-4,TGTGCCAGCAGCGGAGGTGGGGGGAGAGAAAAACTGTTTTTT,CASSGGGGREKLFF
.,TRBV19,TRBD1,TRBJ2-2,TGTGCCAGTACGGTACAGGGGGCGAACACCGGGGAGCTGTTTTTT,CASTVQGANTGELFF
once,TRBV6-2/TRBV6-3,TRBD1,TRBJ1-3,TGTGCCAGCAGCCCTTTATCGGGACAGGGACTCTCTGGAAACACCATATATTTT,CASSPLSGQGLSGNTIYF
.,TRBV11-2,.,TRBJ2-4,TGTGCCAGCAGCCCTGGCCAGGTCTCCAAAAACATTCAGTACTTC,CASSPGQVSKNIQYF